This TCR beta chain was recovered during a study of blood T cell repertoires in COVID-19. Each recovered donor of Cohort 3 presented with two negative PCRs, clearance, or symptom resolution. Trimming took off 3 bases at V and 7 bases at J, with 10 bases between the two ends. This CDR3 spans 13 amino acids. The germline V gene has CDR1 MNHNS and CDR2 SASEGT. The data were produced by immunoSEQ multiplex PCR, yet TCRdb's version contains in-frame clones alone and is incomplete. The sample has approximately 440,000 clones; around 90% are singletons. This chain uses TRBV6-1 with TRBJ1-5, with D unresolved. The TCR originated in a woman between 18 and 29 years old who had recovered from COVID-19. The material sequenced was PBMCs or T cells enriched from blood (not recorded which). CDR3 residues: CASSDQVPQPQHF. As DNA, the CDR3 is TGTGCCAGCAGTGATCAGGTCCCCCAGCCCCAGCATTTT.